This T cell receptor (beta chain) stems from a study of cytomegalovirus exposure and HLA in healthy donors. V was trimmed by 8 bases and J by 8 bases, leaving 25 bases between them. From germline, CDR1 is MDHEN and CDR2 SYDVKM. CDR3 size: 16 residues. PCR employed 60 Vbeta and 13 Jbeta primers. Profiling relied on immunoSEQ multiplex PCR, and the TCRdb table lists in-frame clones only, not all of them. The sample holds 180,000 or so clones; around 75% are singletons and the top ten take around 3%. The sequenced sample consisted of PBMCs. The TCR originated in a male donor in good health and CMV-seronegative. The genes are TRBV28 and TRBJ1-5, with D possibly matching TRBD1 (6 bases). CDR3 bases: TGTGCCAGCCTACCGGGGACAACGGGGCTAGTGAAGCCCCAGCATTTT. This translates into CASLPGTTGLVKPQHF.